These 21 T cell receptor beta chains share one sample of origin, sequenced in a study of OX40 agonist ivuxolimab in advanced cancers. Data came from immunoSEQ multiplex PCR; TCRdb stores just in-frame clones and leaves some out. Here the sample spans about 82,000 clones, roughly 91% being singletons. The material sequenced was CD4+ or CD8+ T cells sorted from blood, taken in a trial of the OX40 agonist ivuxolimab. Every receptor here comes from an adult with an advanced solid tumor such as melanoma, head and neck, liver or kidney cancer.

This chain links TRBV18 with TRBJ1-1; D may be TRBD1 (5 bases). The CDR3 sequence is 15 residues long. The V end was cut by 4 bases, the J end by 1 base, with 13 bases between. Germline CDR1 reads KGHSH; CDR2 reads LQKENI. DNA for the CDR3: TGTGCCAGCTCACAAAGGCAGGGAAGGAACACTGAAGCTTTCTTT. Translating gives CASSQRQGRNTEAFF.

CDR3 in amino acids: CASSLALGGRGETQYF. CDR3 DNA: TGTGCCAGCAGCTTAGCGCTGGGGGGCCGGGGTGAGACCCAGTACTTC. The chain has TRBV7-2 and TRBJ2-5; TRBD1 or TRBD2 may be the D gene (6 bases each). The CDR3 covers 16 residues. In germline, CDR1 is SGHTA, CDR2 FQGNSA. V lost 0 bases and J lost 5, with 16 bases in between.

V is TRBV18 and J is TRBJ2-6, with D unresolved. Trimming took 6 bases from V and 4 from J, leaving 16 bases between them. The CDR3 is 16 amino acids. Germline V gene sequence: CDR1 KGHSH, CDR2 LQKENI. As DNA, the CDR3 is TGTGCCAGCTCGCTCGCAGGTGGAGCCGGGGCCAACGTCCTGACTTTC. Translated: CASSLAGGAGANVLTF.

The CDR3 DNA reads as TGTGCCACCAGCAGAGAAGGGGCAATAGCGGGCGGACGGAATGAGCAGTTCTTC. It encodes CATSREGAIAGGRNEQFF. The V gene is TRBV15, the J gene TRBJ2-1; 7 positions match TRBD2. The CDR3 extends over 18 amino acids. The V gene's germline CDR1 is LNHNV and CDR2 YYDKDF (reference sequence). The trim removed 0 bases at V and 7 bases at J, leaving 15 bases unmatched.

This chain joins TRBV6-1 and TRBJ1-1, with a possible D match to TRBD1 (5 bases). The CDR3 is 14 residues long. Germline CDR1 MNHNS, CDR2 SASEGT. Trimming took 5 bases from V and 4 from J, leaving 14 bases between them. This chain's CDR3 is CASSSAGVGTEAFF. Here the CDR3 DNA reads TGTGCCAGCAGTTCGGCGGGGGTGGGCACTGAAGCTTTCTTT.

The J gene is TRBJ1-5, the V gene TRBV30; 9 bases fit TRBD1. CDR3 size: 16 residues. The V gene end was trimmed by 0 bases and the J gene end by 6 bases; junction bases not matched to a gene: 9. The germline V gene has CDR1 GTSNPN and CDR2 SVGIG (reference sequence). This CDR3 reads CAWSVGKGQGTQPQHF. CDR3 bases: TGTGCCTGGAGTGTCGGCAAAGGACAGGGGACTCAGCCCCAGCATTTT.

This sequence joins TRBV9 and TRBJ2-7; a possible D gene is TRBD1 (7 bases). The CDR3 spans 14 residues. Per germline, CDR1 SGDLS and CDR2 YYNGEE. V was trimmed by 4 bases and J by 2 bases, leaving 13 bases between them. The CDR3 loop is CASSPQGGAYEQYF. The DNA of the CDR3 is TGTGCCAGCAGCCCCCAGGGGGGAGCCTACGAGCAGTACTTC.

The chain combines TRBV6-7 with TRBJ2-5; D might be TRBD1 (5 bases). TRBV6-7 is noted as an ORF with a role that remains uncertain. V was pared by 0 bases and J by 1 base, with 9 bases between. The CDR3 totals 15 residues. This CDR3 is CASSYSGQGQETQYF. DNA of the CDR3: TGTGCCAGCAGTTACTCGGGGCAGGGCCAAGAGACCCAGTACTTC.

This chain uses TRBV28 with TRBJ2-1; 8 bases are shared with TRBD1. Unmatched junction bases numbered 13, after V lost 5 bases and J lost 7 bases. The CDR3 length is 16 residues. Germline CDR1 and CDR2: MDHEN and SYDVKM. The chain's CDR3 is CASSGIPGQVGNEQFF. The CDR3 DNA reads TGTGCCAGCAGTGGCATACCGGGACAGGTGGGGAATGAGCAGTTCTTC. The full variable domain, its missing parts supplied by reference TRBV28 and TRBJ2-1, is DVKVTQSSRYLVKRTGEKVFLECVQDMDHENMFWYRQDPGLGLRLIYFSYDVKMKEKGDIPEGYSVSREKKERFSLILESASTNQTSMYLCASSGIPGQVGNEQFFGPGTRLTVL.

The genes are TRBV2 and TRBJ2-3, with D possibly being TRBD1 or TRBD2 (6 bases each). The CDR3 spans 15 residues. Per the germline V gene, CDR1 is SNHLY and CDR2 is FYNNEI. V lost 4 bases to trimming and J lost 2 bases, with 13 bases between them. The CDR3 nucleotides are TGTGCCAGCAGTGCCGGGGGCGCCTTCACAGATACGCAGTATTTT. This encodes CASSAGGAFTDTQYF. Filled out from reference TRBV2 and TRBJ2-3, the complete variable domain reads EPEVTQTPSHQVTQMGQEVILRCVPISNHLYFYWYRQILGQKVEFLVSFYNNEISEKSEIFDDQFSVERPDGSNFTLKIRSTKLEDSAMYFCASSAGGAFTDTQYFGPGTRLTVL.

The chain is built from TRBV7-3 and TRBJ2-3; D is ambiguous. The CDR3 runs to 13 residues. Looked up from germline, CDR1 is SGHTA and CDR2 is FQGTGA. Trimming took off 2 bases at V and 3 bases at J, with 6 bases between the two ends. CDR3: CASSLVTTDTQYF. CDR3 nucleotide sequence: TGTGCCAGCAGCTTAGTGACGACAGATACGCAGTATTTT.

The chain is built from TRBV19 and TRBJ2-7, with D perhaps given as TRBD1 or TRBD2 (5 bases each). Germline V lookup: CDR1 LNHDA, CDR2 SQIVND (reference sequence). The CDR3 consists of 14 residues. V lost 5 bases and J lost 0, with 11 bases in between. For the CDR3, the DNA is TGTGCCAGTAGTTTCCGGGACCGCTCCTACGAGCAGTACTTC. Amino acid sequence: CASSFRDRSYEQYF.

The gene calls are TRBV2 and TRBJ2-5; the match to TRBD1 covers 10 bases. There are 14 residues in the CDR3. V dropped 4 bases and J dropped 5; count of bases not matched to a gene: 4. Germline loops: CDR1 SNHLY, CDR2 FYNNEI. The CDR3 region is CASSGDRGRETQYF. The DNA of the CDR3 is TGTGCCAGCAGTGGGGACAGGGGTCGGGAGACCCAGTACTTC.

The rearrangement joins TRBV6-1 to TRBJ1-2; D not resolved. V lost 4 bases and J 0 bases, leaving 6 bases between the germline ends. CDR1 and CDR2 (germline): MNHNS, SASEGT. The CDR3 totals 13 residues. The chain's CDR3 is CASSVDSNYGYTF. In DNA, the CDR3 is TGTGCCAGCAGTGTGGACTCTAACTATGGCTACACCTTC.

The rearrangement joins TRBV5-1 to TRBJ2-1; 9 bases line up with TRBD2. This CDR3 region has 15 residues. V dropped 4 bases and J dropped 10; count of bases not matched to a gene: 12. Germline CDR1 is SGHRS and CDR2 is YFSETQ. CDR3 amino acids: CASSPQGLREGEQFF. CDR3 DNA: TGCGCCAGCAGCCCTCAAGGACTGCGGGAGGGGGAGCAGTTCTTC.

The chain employs TRBV4-2 and TRBJ2-7, with D uncertain. V lost 3 bases, J lost 2 bases, and 14 bases lay in between. Germline CDR1 LGHNA, CDR2 YNFKEQ. This CDR3 has 15 residues. The CDR3 nucleotides are TGTGCCAGCAGCCATGGCACAGAAGGAGCCTACGAGCAGTACTTC. It specifies CASSHGTEGAYEQYF.

The V gene is TRBV18, the J gene TRBJ1-1, with D uncertain. Germline V CDR1 and CDR2: KGHSH, LQKENI. The CDR3 extends over 14 amino acids. With 2 bases removed from V and 3 bases from J, the gap between germline ends came to 10 bases. This CDR3 reads CASSPYLADTEAFF. In nucleotides, the CDR3 is TGTGCCAGCTCACCATATTTGGCGGACACTGAAGCTTTCTTT.

The genes are TRBV28 and TRBJ2-5; TRBD1 matches 9 bases. The DNA matches TRBJ2-7 better at its end, which makes the J call doubtful. Per germline, CDR1 MDHEN and CDR2 SYDVKM. The CDR3 runs to 15 residues. For the CDR3, the DNA is TGTGCCAGCAGTTTTTCCGGGACAGGGCCCTACGAGCAGTACTTC. Protein sequence: CASSFSGTGPYEQYF.

The chain's CDR3 is CSAGLAGGYEQYF. The CDR3 bases are TGCAGCGCCGGACTAGCGGGAGGCTACGAGCAGTACTTC. The J gene is TRBJ2-7, the V gene TRBV29-1, with TRBD2 identical over 14 bases. Trimming cost V 7 bases and J 3 bases; bases outside gene matches: 2. The CDR3 extends over 13 amino acids. The V gene's germline CDR1 is SQVTM and CDR2 ANQGSEA.

For the CDR3, the DNA is TGTGCCAGCAGCGTAGCCCTGTTCGACAGACCAAGCACAGATACGCAGTATTTT. Translation: CASSVALFDRPSTDTQYF. J is TRBJ2-3 and V is TRBV9; a possible D gene is TRBD1 (5 bases). V was clipped by 0 bases and J by 0 bases, with 17 bases between them. The germline V gene has CDR1 SGDLS and CDR2 YYNGEE. The CDR3 consists of 18 residues.

A single count supports this clone. The chain has TRBV30 and TRBJ2-5, with 12 bases fitting TRBD2. V lost 2 bases to trimming and J lost 5 bases; unmatched junction nucleotides: 9. The CDR3 extends over 16 amino acids. Germline CDR1 reads GTSNPN; CDR2 reads SVGIG (reference sequence). The CDR3 here is CAWSSLAGGGWETQYF. The CDR3 coding sequence is TGTGCCTGGAGTAGCCTAGCGGGAGGGGGTTGGGAGACCCAGTACTTC.